Listed below are T cell receptor beta chains from one sample, sequenced in a study of T cell responses to AZD1222 COVID-19 vaccine. Sequenced by immunoSEQ multiplex PCR; TCRdb stores in-frame clones only, minus some. The data hold 75,000 to 90,000 clones, with less than 95% observed a single time. Sequences were derived from peripheral blood, sampled 28 days after the second AZD1222 dose. These receptors were collected from an adult who received the AZD1222 COVID-19 vaccine. CDR3s include the opening cysteine and the closing phenylalanine or tryptophan. The D gene is left open where the match is weak. A row's size may be missing; if present it is once, few, many or a size class.

clone_size cdr3_length d_call j_call v_call cdr3_aa cdr3_nt
- 14 - TRBJ2-2 TRBV28 CAIPGGPVNGELFF TGTGCCATCCCCGGGGGGCCGGTTAACGGGGAGCTGTTTTTT
- 14 - TRBJ1-6 TRBV9 CASSVARGASPLHF TGTGCCAGCAGCGTAGCCAGGGGTGCTTCACCCCTCCACTTT
- 19 TRBD1 TRBJ2-1 TRBV4-2 CASSSKGAGKGSGRYEQFF TGTGCCAGCAGCTCCAAGGGGGCAGGCAAAGGGAGTGGCCGTTATGAGCAGTTCTTC
once 14 TRBD1 TRBJ2-1 TRBV2 CASRDRGYYNEQFF TGTGCCAGCAGGGACAGGGGATACTACAATGAGCAGTTCTTC
once 15 - TRBJ1-5 TRBV27 CASSSGQRGNQPQHF TGTGCCAGCAGTTCGGGACAAAGGGGGAATCAGCCCCAGCATTTT
- 16 - TRBJ2-2 TRBV7-2 CASSLEPGKGSGELFF TGTGCCAGCAGCTTAGAGCCAGGGAAAGGTTCCGGGGAGCTGTTTTTT
- 13 - TRBJ1-1 TRBV5-8 CASSFPRYTEAFF TGTGCCAGCAGCTTCCCCAGGTACACTGAAGCTTTCTTT
- 12 - TRBJ2-2 TRBV19 CASSIGPGELFF TGTGCCAGTAGTATAGGTCCCGGGGAGCTGTTTTTT
- 16 TRBD1 TRBJ2-7 TRBV11-2 CASSLEGQGAQYEQYF TGTGCCAGCAGCTTAGAGGGACAGGGGGCGCAGTACGAGCAGTACTTC
few 16 - TRBJ1-3 TRBV2 CASRNRESISGNTIYF TGTGCCAGCAGGAACAGGGAATCTATCTCTGGAAACACCATATATTTT
- 16 TRBD1 TRBJ2-6 TRBV29-1 CSVVPAQGTGANVLTF TGCAGCGTCGTCCCGGCACAGGGGACAGGGGCCAACGTCCTGACTTTC
- 18 - TRBJ1-2 TRBV5-1 CASSLVVGSLPGHYGYTF TGCGCCAGCAGCTTGGTCGTGGGCAGTCTCCCAGGGCACTATGGCTACACCTTC
few 15 TRBD2 TRBJ2-7 TRBV14 CASSRPSGRGGEQYF TGTGCCAGCAGCCGACCGAGCGGGAGGGGCGGCGAGCAGTACTTC
- 20 TRBD2 TRBJ2-4 TRBV4-2 CASSPTTSLAGVGDKNIQYF TGTGCCAGCAGCCCTACCACAAGTCTAGCGGGAGTGGGAGACAAAAACATTCAGTACTTC
- 15 TRBD1 TRBJ2-2 TRBV9 CASSADRGPIGELFF TGTGCCAGCAGCGCGGACAGGGGCCCGATCGGGGAGCTGTTTTTT
- 15 TRBD2 TRBJ2-7 TRBV25-1 CASSEGREGRYEQYF TGTGCCAGCAGTGAAGGGCGGGAGGGCAGATACGAGCAGTACTTC
- 14 TRBD1 TRBJ1-4 TRBV6-5 CASSPTGGEEKLFF TGTGCCAGCAGCCCGACAGGGGGCGAAGAAAAACTGTTTTTT
- 14 TRBD1 TRBJ1-6 TRBV28 CASSSGTGGRALHF TGTGCCAGCAGCTCAGGGACAGGGGGTAGAGCCCTCCACTTT
- 15 - TRBJ1-4 TRBV27 CASSPRQAGSEKLFF TGTGCCAGCAGTCCCAGACAGGCCGGGAGTGAAAAACTGTTTTTT
- 16 - TRBJ2-2 TRBV19 CASRRGGTANTGELFF TGTGCCAGTCGACGGGGCGGGACGGCGAACACCGGGGAGCTGTTTTTT
- 15 - TRBJ2-1 TRBV27 CASSPRTGSYNEQFF TGTGCCAGCAGTCCCCGGACGGGTTCCTACAATGAGCAGTTCTTC
- 13 - TRBJ2-7 TRBV27 CAILTTRPYEQYF TGTGCCATCCTGACTACCCGCCCCTACGAGCAGTACTTC
- 12 - TRBJ1-1 TRBV19 CASSDRNTEAFF TGTGCCAGTAGTGACAGGAACACTGAAGCTTTCTTT
- 11 - TRBJ2-5 TRBV7-8 CASSLLGTQYF TGTGCCAGCAGCTTATTGGGGACCCAGTACTTC
once 13 - TRBJ1-3 TRBV2 CASSEKGGNTIYF TGTGCCAGCAGTGAAAAGGGTGGAAACACCATATATTTT
- 17 - TRBJ2-1 TRBV28 CASSFGLCGIQNNEQFF TGTGCCAGCAGTTTTGGGCTCTGCGGAATACAAAACAATGAGCAGTTCTTC
- 14 - TRBJ2-7 TRBV6-6 CASSYSLSSYEQYF TGTGCCAGCAGTTACTCACTAAGCTCCTACGAGCAGTACTTC
- 14 - TRBJ1-2 TRBV6-5 CASTKAGGGLGYTF TGTGCCAGCACCAAAGCCGGTGGGGGTCTTGGCTACACCTTC
- 15 TRBD2 TRBJ2-1 TRBV5-5 CASSWSGTVNNEQFF TGTGCCAGCAGCTGGAGCGGGACGGTCAACAATGAGCAGTTCTTC
- 15 TRBD2 TRBJ2-1 TRBV19 CASSPQGGRRNEQFF TGTGCCAGTAGTCCCCAAGGCGGGAGGAGAAATGAGCAGTTCTTC
- 13 - TRBJ1-2 TRBV6-5 CASMTRTYYGYTF TGTGCCAGCATGACCAGGACCTACTATGGCTACACCTTC
- 14 - TRBJ1-6 TRBV2 CASERENTYSPLHF TGTGCCAGCGAGAGGGAAAACACCTATTCACCCCTCCACTTT
- 13 - TRBJ2-1 TRBV7-2 CASSSPMTNEQFF TGTGCCAGCAGCTCCCCTATGACCAATGAGCAGTTCTTC
- 13 - TRBJ2-3 TRBV25-1 CASSDGGTDTQYF TGTGCCAGCAGTGATGGAGGGACAGATACGCAGTATTTT
- 16 - TRBJ1-6 TRBV28 CASSPIGSGNNSPLHF TGTGCCAGCAGTCCGATAGGGTCAGGGAATAATTCACCCCTCCACTTT
- 12 - TRBJ2-3 TRBV3-1/TRBV3-2 CASSQVRDTQYF TGTGCCAGCAGCCAAGTCAGAGATACGCAGTATTTT
- 12 TRBD1 TRBJ1-5 TRBV27 CASCTGDQPQHF TGTGCCAGCTGTACAGGGGATCAGCCCCAGCATTTT
- 15 - TRBJ1-1 TRBV2 CASSEMRGANTEAFF TGTGCCAGCAGTGAAATGCGGGGGGCGAACACTGAAGCTTTCTTT
few 15 - TRBJ1-1 TRBV2 CASSESTVDTTEAFF TGTGCCAGCAGTGAATCGACAGTGGACACCACTGAAGCTTTCTTT
- 19 TRBD2 TRBJ2-1 TRBV28 CASMGTGGKTSGRGEEQFF TGTGCCAGTATGGGAACAGGGGGCAAGACTAGCGGGAGGGGCGAAGAGCAGTTCTTC
- 15 TRBD1 TRBJ2-2 TRBV7-3 CASSLTTGGPGELFF TGTGCCAGCAGCTTAACCACAGGGGGCCCCGGGGAGCTGTTTTTT
- 13 - TRBJ1-5 TRBV7-9 CASSAQADQPQHF TGTGCCAGCAGCGCGCAGGCTGATCAGCCCCAGCATTTT
- 13 - TRBJ2-7 TRBV19 CASSSGGSYEQYF TGTGCCAGTAGTTCCGGGGGCTCCTACGAGCAGTACTTC
- 14 - TRBJ2-5 TRBV6-5 CASMASPPQETQYF TGTGCCAGCATGGCGAGCCCCCCCCAAGAGACCCAGTACTTC
- 13 - TRBJ1-6 TRBV9 CASQASPGSPLHF TGTGCCAGTCAGGCGTCTCCGGGGTCACCCCTCCACTTT